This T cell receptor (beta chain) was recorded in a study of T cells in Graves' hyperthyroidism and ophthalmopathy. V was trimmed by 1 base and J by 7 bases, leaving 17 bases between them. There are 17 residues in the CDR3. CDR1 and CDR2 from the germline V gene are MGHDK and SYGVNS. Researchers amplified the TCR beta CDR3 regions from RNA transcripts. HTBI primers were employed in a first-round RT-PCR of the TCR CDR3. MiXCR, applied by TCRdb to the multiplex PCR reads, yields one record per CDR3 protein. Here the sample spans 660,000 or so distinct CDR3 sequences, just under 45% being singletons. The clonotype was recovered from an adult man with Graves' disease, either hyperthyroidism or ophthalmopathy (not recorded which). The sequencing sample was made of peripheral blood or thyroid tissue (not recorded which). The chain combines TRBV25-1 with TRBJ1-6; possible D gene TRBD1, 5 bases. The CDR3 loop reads CASSESWGRGKNSPLHF. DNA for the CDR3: TGTGCCAGCAGTGAATCTTGGGGGAGGGGTAAAAATTCACCCCTCCACTTT. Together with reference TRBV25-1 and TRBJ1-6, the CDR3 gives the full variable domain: EADIYQTPRYLVIGTGKKITLECSQTMGHDKMYWYQQDPGMELHLIHYSYGVNSTEKGDLSSESTVSRIRTEHFPLTLESARPSHTSQYLCASSESWGRGKNSPLHFGNGTRLTVT.